This T cell receptor beta chain was profiled in a study of blood T cells in healthy people across ages. The CDR3 consists of 14 residues. The use of a sample-barcoded 5' primer and a J-beta primer mix characterized a second PCR of about 6 to 11 cycles. Through a template-switch adaptor with 12 random nucleotides, each cDNA molecule received a tag. TCRdb re-analysed the 5' RACE reads in MiXCR, keeping a single row per CDR3 protein. The sample carries some 940,000 distinct CDR3 sequences, almost 30% recorded once. Investigators took ten milliliters of peripheral blood from every donor. Each sample yielded at least 5.5 micrograms of PBMC total RNA. A further study also used this sample, focusing on T cells of mothers and their children. That source notes: Second-PCR primer M1S introduced sample barcodes and 2-4 random nucleotides.

The sample comprised blood. This receptor was identified in a woman between 40 and 55 years old in good health. The genes are TRBV21-1 and TRBJ1-2; the table's D call, TRBD1, was not checked against the DNA. TRBV21-1 is a documented pseudogene. DNA for the CDR3: TGTGCCAGCAGCAAAGCGCATAACGCCCATGGCTACACCTTC. It is translated as CASSKAHNAHGYTF.